The T cell receptor (beta chain) described here comes from a study of blood T cell repertoires in COVID-19. The CDR3 totals 15 residues. J gave up 7 bases and V 0 bases, and 4 bases lay outside the gene matches. Germline V gene data show CDR1 as SSHAT and CDR2 as FNYEAQ (reference sequence). Assay used: immunoSEQ multiplex PCR; TCRdb lists only in-frame clones, some missing. Counted here are roughly 220,000 clones, approximately 80% occurring once; the ten biggest clones make up roughly 21%. The V and J genes are TRBV7-7 and TRBJ2-1; 9 bases fit TRBD2. Sequencing input: peripheral blood. This TCR was recovered from a young man with active or convalescent COVID-19. The CDR3 DNA reads TGTGCCAGCAGCTTAGCTAGCGGGGGCGGGAATGAGCAGTTCTTC. Amino acids: CASSLASGGGNEQFF.